The rows below give T cell receptor beta chains drawn from one sample of a study of tumor-infiltrating lymphocytes in primary liver carcinoma. TCRdb itself ran the multiplex PCR reads through MiXCR, one entry per CDR3 protein. The table shows 100,000 to 150,000 distinct CDR3 sequences, with 64% occurring only once. Specimen: liver tumor tissue from sampling region 3. Source of these receptors: a woman aged 55-69 years with primary liver carcinoma and hepatitis B virus infection. Each CDR3 is given with its conserved first and last residue. For some rows the clone size is stated as once, few or many, or as a class when expanded; others skip it.

CDR3 protein,CDR3 length,V gene,clone size
CASSLVAYNNEQFF,14,TRBV5-1,NA
CASTHRGNTIYF,12,TRBV4-1,NA
CASSSNLGTSYYEQYF,16,TRBV5-1,NA
CASSQSSRDRRNEQFF,16,TRBV14,NA
CASSFSRPGGSNTEAFF,17,TRBV7-9,NA
CASSWGTSGMRNEQFF,16,TRBV6-2/TRBV6-3,many
CASSRLAGESNEQFF,15,TRBV6-4,few
CASSPRREEEQYF,13,TRBV6-1,NA
CASTERLAGGAKNIQYF,17,TRBV10-2,NA
CASNFRGGGGYGYTF,15,TRBV11-2,few
CVSTFRHGCNYEQYF,15,TRBV6-2/TRBV6-3,NA
CASSLLPRSSYEQYF,15,TRBV4-2,many
CASSKWGLAGELHNEQFF,18,TRBV4-1,NA
CAISSQRNSYEQYF,14,TRBV6-1,NA
CTSSIKPGSGGSTEAFF,17,TRBV21-1,NA
CASKEQTSSSYEQYF,15,TRBV28,many
CASLQTSGRGNSYYEQFF,18,TRBV28,NA
CASSPSGLAAHNEQFF,16,TRBV6-5,NA
CASSNSGGSSYEQYF,15,TRBV6-6,NA
CASSPGQAGGTDTQYF,16,TRBV12-3/TRBV12-4,NA
CNVGTDSTDTQYF,13,TRBV29-1,NA
CASSESTPGGNYGYTF,16,TRBV7-9,few
CAISEGGYSEKLFF,14,TRBV10-3,many
CNVHKAGWYNEQFF,14,TRBV29-1,NA
CASTLTGDGANVLSF,15,TRBV11-2,NA
CSLDGPKSTDTQYF,14,TRBV29-1,NA
CASSLVFDTLIRDEQFF,17,TRBV11-2,medium-sized
CAISVERGGNQPQHF,15,TRBV10-3,NA
CASSLPPSGRVGADMQYF,18,TRBV28,NA
CASIYGTGGTHEQFF,15,TRBV7-8,NA
CASSLSATGSYEQYF,15,TRBV7-9,NA
CASSVGLVAGRPNEQFF,17,TRBV11-2,NA
CASSGDSSNQPQHF,14,TRBV28,many
CASSRGTGVYNEQFF,15,TRBV7-9,NA
CPSSLEGLGIYEQYF,15,TRBV5-1,few
CAISNRDLRETYEQYF,16,TRBV6-6,NA
CSVLRSSETQYF,12,TRBV29-1,many
CASSLTGKYTEAFF,14,TRBV28,many
CASSQLWRDFCHTDTQYF,18,TRBV4-2,once
CASRLGLINEQFF,13,TRBV11-2,once